This entry lists 7 T cell receptor beta chains sequenced from one sample in a study of blood T cell repertoires in COVID-19 (dated by TCRdb to the early 2020s). Receptor amplification or capture employed the immunoSEQ multiplex PCR assay. TCRdb mirrors the immuneACCESS table, restricted to in-frame sequences. Some clones are absent from its copies; in checked studies, under half trace to an unresolved V gene, and the reason for the others is unknown. The sample table contains some 390,000 clones; only one count was recorded for roughly nine tenths of them. About 1.1% of the sample comes from the top ten. The sequenced sample consisted of PBMCs or T cells enriched from blood (not recorded which). These TCRs come from a man aged 25 to 40 who had recovered from COVID-19.

CDR3 bases: TGTGCCAGCAGCTTATTAAGCCGGGACAGCTCCTACGAGCAGTACTTC. This encodes CASSLLSRDSSYEQYF. The chain recombines TRBV7-9 with TRBJ2-7; 7 bases map to TRBD1. The J segment lost 0 bases and the V segment lost 2 bases, leaving 7 bases of the junction unmatched. This CDR3 contains 16 residues. Germline V gene lookup returns CDR1 SEHNR and CDR2 FQNEAQ (reference sequence).

This rearrangement joins TRBV4-1 to TRBJ2-1; a weak D match, TRBD2 (5 bases). Looked up from germline, CDR1 is MGHRA and CDR2 is YSYEKL. CDR3 size: 11 residues. V shed 1 base and J shed 12 bases, with 7 bases lying between them. The CDR3: CASSQGGSQFF. The CDR3 nucleotides read TGCGCCAGCAGCCAAGGCGGGTCGCAGTTCTTC.

As DNA, the CDR3 is TGTGCCACCGCGGGCCCGACCTACAATGAGCAGTTCTTC. Its translation: CATAGPTYNEQFF. The rearrangement joins TRBV24-1 to TRBJ2-1; D is possibly TRBD2 (5 bases). The CDR3 totals 13 residues. Germline CDR1 is KGHDR and CDR2 is SFDVKD. The V and J ends lost 9 bases and 2 bases respectively, with 10 bases between them.

The chain couples TRBV27 to TRBJ1-1; 11 bases match TRBD1. With V trimmed by 5 bases and J by 5 bases, 7 bases remained unmatched. This CDR3 has 15 amino acids. Germline V gene data show CDR1 as MNHEY and CDR2 as SMNVEV (reference sequence). CDR3 sequence (DNA): TGTGCCAGCAGTCCGGGGACAGGGGGAGGGACTGAAGCTTTCTTT. The encoded protein is CASSPGTGGGTEAFF.

This clone was seen just once. This chain connects TRBV21-1 to TRBJ1-4. TRBV21-1 is recorded as a pseudogene. The CDR3 loop spans 15 amino acids. The CDR3 region is CASSKRGHVNEKLFF. Here the CDR3 DNA reads TGTGCCAGCAGCAAAAGAGGCCACGTTAATGAAAAACTGTTTTTT.

The chain employs TRBV29-1 and TRBJ2-2; 7 positions agree with TRBD2. This CDR3 region has 13 residues. The J segment lost 7 bases and the V segment lost 8 bases, leaving 10 bases of the junction unmatched. Germline values: CDR1 SQVTM, CDR2 ANQGSEA. CDR3 sequence reads: CSSRSGGVGELFF. DNA of the CDR3: TGCAGCTCGAGAAGTGGGGGGGTCGGGGAGCTGTTTTTT.

The chain links TRBV7-8 to TRBJ1-3, with D maybe TRBD1 (5 bases). The CDR3 is 13 residues long. Per germline, CDR1 SGHVS and CDR2 FQNEAQ. V lost 5 bases, J lost 8 bases, and 13 bases lay in between. The CDR3 reads CASSKGLLDTIYF. CDR3 nucleotide sequence: TGTGCCAGCAGCAAGGGACTCTTGGACACCATATATTTT.